This T cell receptor beta chain stems from a study of identical twins. Findings of the study overall: Carriage of fewer insertions was seen in abundant cord blood beta clonotypes, whereas memory repertoires showed none.

MiXCR was run by TCRdb on the 5' RACE reads, yielding one entry per CDR3 protein. The table lists more than 350,000 distinct CDR3 sequences, 9% to 10% of them singletons, with about 9.1% in the top ten. Germline V gene sequence: CDR1 SGHVS, CDR2 FNYEAQ. J gave up 3 bases and V 5 bases, and 7 bases lay outside the gene matches. The CDR3 covers 15 residues. This clonotype was observed once. Its target is not known. The genes are TRBV7-6 and TRBJ2-3; 8 positions match TRBD1. The sequencing sample was made of naive T cells sorted from blood. The clonotype originates from a woman aged 50 to 60 in good health. This chain's CDR3 is CASSSGQGPTDTQYF. The CDR3 bases are TGTGCCAGCAGCAGCGGACAGGGCCCTACAGATACGCAGTATTTT.